The present T cell receptor (beta chain) was sequenced within a study of cytomegalovirus exposure and HLA in healthy donors. With 60 Vbeta and 13 Jbeta primers, the PCR was carried out. Profiling relied on immunoSEQ multiplex PCR, and the TCRdb table lists in-frame clones only, not all of them. Among some 150,000 clones listed, 80% to 85% were seen once. V dropped 1 base and J dropped 2 bases, with 12 bases sitting between them. CDR1 MGHRA and CDR2 YSYEKL come from the germline V gene. The CDR3 is 16 amino acids. The TCR originated in a woman between 50 and 59 years old in good health and CMV-seropositive. The chain is built from TRBV4-1 and TRBJ2-1; the D is unclear. Sequenced: PBMCs. CDR3 sequence reads: CASSQGLLVTYNEQFF. The CDR3 DNA sequence: TGCGCCAGCAGCCAAGGACTCTTAGTGACCTACAATGAGCAGTTCTTC.